This T cell receptor (beta chain) derives from a study of blood T cell repertoires in COVID-19 (dated by TCRdb to 2018 to 2020). Looking at the study overall: Samples covering the acute and convalescent phases of COVID-19 were provided by collaborators in the United States, Italy and Spain. The prospective study material was composed of cDNA or gDNA derived from T cells, B-cell-depleted T cells, or PBMCs. The dataset comprised deeply sampled blood TCRbeta repertoires from subjects exposed to, actively infected with, or recovered from COVID-19. The repertoires were made available in a free public database intended to serve as a resource for research on the immune response to SARS-CoV-2. Samples came from the ongoing ImmuneRACE study (first 160 participants) plus 1,254 subjects from 6 global collaborators. Nearly every sample came with metadata listing a de-identified subject ID, COVID-19 status, age in years and sex. Where available, HLA class I and class II types were taken from metadata supplied by the sample provider and were not determined by assay-based typing. Results the study describes overall, beyond this receptor: The quantity of clinical and demographic metadata differed by source and by participant and was supplied without curation.

This clone came up a few times. Its antigen has not been determined. No much larger clone is present one base from it, and per-base qualities are unavailable. The immunoSEQ Assay, a bias-controlled multiplex PCR, was used to amplify TCRbeta CDR3 regions from genomic DNA. Per the authors' processing: The number of nucleated cells in each sample was estimated by amplification of reference gene primers within the assay. To quantify the absolute abundance of each unique TCRbeta CDR3 rearrangement, sequence reads were collapsed and filtered. For each sample, productive Simpson clonality was calculated by taking the square root of Simpson's diversity index across productive rearrangements. Held by TCRdb, this immuneACCESS table contains in-frame sequences only and omits some clones. Under half of the omission traces to an unresolved V gene where checked; the cause of the rest is unknown. That table is the source of V, J and clone size, and D and trimming were worked out from the DNA. The table for this sample lists under 400,000 clones; nearly 90% of them were counted only once. Together, the top ten hold approximately 7% of the sample.

From the germline V gene, CDR1 is LGHNA and CDR2 is YSLEER. After removal of 3 bases from V and 1 base from J, the junction retains 5 bases not matched to a gene. The CDR3, cysteine through phenylalanine, is 16 amino acids long. Left in the record is the CDR3 DNA by itself, 48 bases read in frame from the first base. Whole blood was collected in K2EDTA tubes by collaborating institutions according to the institutions' own protocols. For TCRbeta analysis, collaborators shipped samples in one of three forms: frozen whole blood, isolated PBMCs, or DNA extracted from either of those sample types. This TCR was sampled from a young man with active or convalescent COVID-19. The sample comprised peripheral blood. In this chain, TRBV4-3 is recombined with TRBJ2-2, and 7 junction bases match TRBD1. The DNA sequence is TGCGCCAGCAGCCACCAGAGACAGGGGAACACCGGGGAGCTGTTTTTT. It translates to CASSHQRQGNTGELFF.